This TCR beta chain was sequenced during a study of blood T cell repertoires in COVID-19. Some clones are missing from TCRdb's copy, which holds only in-frame ones; the method was immunoSEQ multiplex PCR. This sample has hundreds of thousands of clones, with about nine tenths found just once. Looked up from germline, CDR1 is SQVTM and CDR2 is ANQGSEA. Trimming took 5 bases from V and 0 from J, leaving 7 bases between them. The CDR3 runs to 12 residues. Material: peripheral blood. The J gene is TRBJ1-1, the V gene TRBV29-1; D gene uncertain. The sequence came from a woman in her seventies with COVID-19, enrolled during active disease. The CDR3 DNA follows: TGCAGCGTTAGGAGATTGAACACTGAAGCTTTCTTT. Residues: CSVRRLNTEAFF.